A single sample is the source of the 16 T cell receptor beta chains below, sequenced in a study of control samples from healthy donors and cancer patients. Method: immunoSEQ multiplex PCR; TCRdb's copy keeps in-frame clones and lacks some. The table shows roughly 88,000 clones, with roughly 92% occurring only once. Sequencing was done on a sample of blood. These receptors all stem from a woman aged 25 to 39 in good health.

The chain has TRBV7-9 and TRBJ2-7; D uncertain. V was shortened by 0 bases and J by 6 bases, with 0 bases between the two germline ends. The CDR3 is 10 amino acids. Germline-derived CDR1 and CDR2 are SEHNR and FQNEAQ (reference sequence). Here the CDR3 reads CASSLAEQYF. The CDR3 DNA is TGTGCCAGCAGCTTAGCCGAGCAGTACTTC.

V usage is TRBV7-9 and J usage is TRBJ1-2; maybe TRBD1 (5 bases). V was cut by 3 bases and J by 4 bases, with 9 bases left in between. Germline V lookup: CDR1 SEHNR, CDR2 FQNEAQ (reference sequence). This CDR3 is built from 13 residues. The CDR3 nucleotides are TGTGCCAGCAGCTTCGGGGCAGGCTATGGCTACACCTTC. Its protein product is CASSFGAGYGYTF.

Here the CDR3 DNA reads TGCAGCGTCAGGACAGACCGGATCCATGGCTACACCTTC. Amino acids: CSVRTDRIHGYTF. V gene TRBV29-1 combines with J gene TRBJ1-2, with D possibly matching TRBD1 (6 bases). The CDR3 is 13 residues long. V lost 6 bases and J lost 6, with 17 bases in between. Per germline, CDR1 SQVTM and CDR2 ANQGSEA.

The chain recombines TRBV11-1 with TRBJ1-5, with D tentatively TRBD1 (5 bases). Trimming took 1 base from V and 5 from J, leaving 6 bases between them. CDR1 and CDR2 from the germline V gene are SGHAT and FQDESV (reference sequence). CDR3 length: 13 amino acids. DNA of the CDR3: TGTGCCAGCAGCTTAGGACAGTATCAGCCCCAGCATTTT. Residues: CASSLGQYQPQHF.

The V and J genes are TRBV9 and TRBJ1-5; TRBD1 matches at 7 bases. Germline V gives CDR1 SGDLS, CDR2 YYNGEE. After removal of 0 bases from V and 4 bases from J, the junction contained 4 bases not matched to a gene. The CDR3 sequence is 15 residues long. In DNA form, the CDR3 reads TGTGCCAGCAGCGTAGACACAGGGGAAAATCAGCCCCAGCATTTT. Translation gives CASSVDTGENQPQHF.

This chain links TRBV6-5 with TRBJ1-3; 7 positions match TRBD1. Germline V CDR1 and CDR2: MNHEY, SVGAGI. V lost 8 bases and J lost 2; bases outside the gene matches: 6. There are 14 residues in the CDR3. Here the CDR3 reads CASSRGGTGNTIYF. The CDR3 bases are TGTGCCAGCTCCAGGGGGGGGACTGGAAACACCATATATTTT.

This sequence joins TRBV18 and TRBJ1-1; 9 bases match TRBD1. After removal of 3 bases from V and 5 bases from J, the junction contained 10 bases not matched to a gene. The CDR3 runs to 16 residues. CDR1 KGHSH and CDR2 LQKENI come from the germline V gene. CDR3 protein: CASSPQLTGGKTEAFF. The CDR3 nucleotides read TGTGCCAGCTCACCGCAATTGACAGGGGGTAAGACTGAAGCTTTCTTT.

V gene TRBV10-1 combines with J gene TRBJ1-3; D is unclear. The CDR3 length is 14 residues. V dropped 3 bases and J dropped 4 bases, with 10 bases sitting between them. Germline CDR1 reads WNHNN; CDR2 reads SYGVQD (reference sequence). CDR3 sequence reads: CASSDPIVGNTIYF. As DNA, the CDR3 is TGCGCCAGCAGTGACCCCATCGTGGGAAACACCATATATTTT.

The chain is built from TRBV7-3 and TRBJ2-5; 10 nucleotides match TRBD2. The CDR3 sequence is 15 residues long. Looked up from germline, CDR1 is SGHTA and CDR2 is FQGTGA. Losses at the gene ends were 1 base for V and 4 bases for J; bases not matched to a gene: 3. CDR3 bases: TGTGCCAGCAGCTTAAAGTCTAGCGGGGGAGAGACCCAGTACTTC. Protein product: CASSLKSSGGETQYF.

This rearrangement joins TRBV3-1 (or the pseudogene TRBV3-2) to TRBJ2-7; no clear D. This CDR3 has 14 residues. With 0 bases removed from V and 0 bases from J, the gap between germline ends came to 6 bases. Germline CDR1 reads LGHDT; CDR2 reads YNNKEL (reference sequence). The CDR3 loop reads CASSQDSLSYEQYF. As DNA, the CDR3 is TGTGCCAGCAGCCAAGACTCGCTCTCCTACGAGCAGTACTTC.

This clone was seen a handful of times. The rearrangement uses TRBV24-1 and TRBJ2-3; D might be TRBD1 (6 bases). CDR3 size: 20 residues. V was cut by 2 bases and J by 0 bases, with 23 bases left in between. Germline-derived CDR1 and CDR2 are KGHDR and SFDVKD. The CDR3 loop reads CATSDWGYDLGGISTDTQYF. CDR3 DNA sequence: TGTGCCACCAGTGATTGGGGATACGATTTAGGGGGAATTAGCACAGATACGCAGTATTTT.

This clone has just one count. This sequence joins TRBV6-5 and TRBJ1-1, with 11 nucleotides matching TRBD1. The junction had 9 bases not matched to a gene; V was cut back by 6 bases and J by 9 bases. The CDR3 runs 14 residues. CDR1 is MNHEY and CDR2 is SVGAGI in the germline V gene. The DNA of the CDR3 is TGTGCCAGCAGGGTGGACAGGGGGCTAGAAAAAGCTTTCTTT. This translates into CASRVDRGLEKAFF.

CDR3 in amino acids: CASSQDGSRTSGRNEQFF. CDR3 coding DNA: TGCGCCAGCAGCCAAGATGGTTCTAGGACTAGCGGGAGAAATGAGCAGTTCTTC. V is TRBV4-1 and J is TRBJ2-1; TRBD2 matches at 13 bases. The CDR3 extends over 18 amino acids. The trim removed 0 bases at V and 7 bases at J, leaving 9 bases unmatched. In germline, CDR1 is MGHRA, CDR2 YSYEKL.

The V gene is TRBV6-1, the J gene TRBJ1-5; 8 bases match TRBD1. CDR1 is MNHNS and CDR2 is SASEGT in the germline V gene. The CDR3 length is 14 residues. The trim removed 3 bases at V and 4 bases at J, leaving 2 bases unmatched. Written as DNA, the CDR3 is TGTGCCAGCAGTGATAGGACAGGGAATCAGCCCCAGCATTTT. As protein: CASSDRTGNQPQHF.

CDR3 coding DNA: TGCGCCAGCAGCTTGGCCCCGGGGGCGAATCAGCCCCAGCATTTT. Encoded protein: CASSLAPGANQPQHF. V and J are TRBV5-1 and TRBJ1-5; D is perhaps TRBD1 (6 bases). The length of the CDR3 is 15 residues. Germline V CDR1 and CDR2: SGHRS, YFSETQ. Trimming removed 0 bases from V and 4 bases from J, with 11 bases in between.

J is TRBJ1-5 and V is TRBV30; TRBD1 aligns across 11 bases. CDR3 length: 13 residues. Trimming cost V 3 bases and J 14 bases; bases outside gene matches: 9. The germline gives CDR1 GTSNPN, CDR2 SVGIG (reference sequence). CDR3 coding DNA: TGTGCCTGGAGGCAAAGGACAGGGGGCGGTGAGCATTTT. Amino acid sequence: CAWRQRTGGGEHF.